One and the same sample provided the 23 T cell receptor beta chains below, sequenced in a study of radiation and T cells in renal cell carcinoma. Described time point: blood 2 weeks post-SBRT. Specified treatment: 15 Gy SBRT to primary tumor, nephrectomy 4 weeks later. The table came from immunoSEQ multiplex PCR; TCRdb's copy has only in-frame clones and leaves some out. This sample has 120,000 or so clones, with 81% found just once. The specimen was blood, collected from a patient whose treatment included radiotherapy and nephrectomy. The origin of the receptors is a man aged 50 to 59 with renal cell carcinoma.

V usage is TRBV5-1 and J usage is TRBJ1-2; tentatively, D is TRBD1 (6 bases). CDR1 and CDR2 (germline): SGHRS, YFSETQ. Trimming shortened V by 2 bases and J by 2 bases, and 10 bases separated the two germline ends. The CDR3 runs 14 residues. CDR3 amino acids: CASSFGTPNYGYTF. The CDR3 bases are TGCGCCAGCAGCTTCGGGACACCCAACTATGGCTACACCTTC. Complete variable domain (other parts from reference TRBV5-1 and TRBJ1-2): KAGVTQTPRYLIKTRGQQVTLSCSPISGHRSVSWYQQTPGQGLQFLFEYFSETQRNKGNFPGRFSGRQFSNSRSEMNVSTLELGDSALYLCASSFGTPNYGYTFGSGTRLTVV.

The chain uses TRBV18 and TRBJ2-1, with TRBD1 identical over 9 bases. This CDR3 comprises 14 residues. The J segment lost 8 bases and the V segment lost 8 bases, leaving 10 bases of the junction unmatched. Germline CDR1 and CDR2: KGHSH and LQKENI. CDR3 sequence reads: CASRGQGLFDEQFF. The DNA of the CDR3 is TGTGCCAGCCGGGGACAGGGTCTCTTCGATGAGCAGTTCTTC.

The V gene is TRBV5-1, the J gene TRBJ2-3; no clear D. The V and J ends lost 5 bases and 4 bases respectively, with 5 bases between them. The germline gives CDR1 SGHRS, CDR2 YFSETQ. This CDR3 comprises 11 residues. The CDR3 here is CASSEADTQYF. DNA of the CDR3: TGCGCCAGCAGTGAAGCAGATACGCAGTATTTT.

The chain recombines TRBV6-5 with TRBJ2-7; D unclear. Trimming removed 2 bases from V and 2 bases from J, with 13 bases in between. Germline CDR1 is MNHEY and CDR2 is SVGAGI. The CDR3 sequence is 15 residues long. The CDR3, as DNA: TGTGCCAGCAGTTACCCCTCTAGGGAAGCCTACGAGCAGTACTTC. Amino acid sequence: CASSYPSREAYEQYF.

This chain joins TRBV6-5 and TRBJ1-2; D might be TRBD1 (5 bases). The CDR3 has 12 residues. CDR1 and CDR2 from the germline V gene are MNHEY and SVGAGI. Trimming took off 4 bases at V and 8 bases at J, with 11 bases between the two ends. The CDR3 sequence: CASSFAEGGYTF. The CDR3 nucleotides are TGTGCCAGCAGTTTCGCGGAGGGGGGCTACACCTTC.

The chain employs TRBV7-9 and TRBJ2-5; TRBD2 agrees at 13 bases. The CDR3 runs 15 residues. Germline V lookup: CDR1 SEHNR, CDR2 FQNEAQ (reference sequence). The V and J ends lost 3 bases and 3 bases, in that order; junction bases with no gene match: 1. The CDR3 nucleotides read TGTGCCAGCAGCTTCGGGACTAGCGGGGAAGAGACCCAGTACTTC. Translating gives CASSFGTSGEETQYF.

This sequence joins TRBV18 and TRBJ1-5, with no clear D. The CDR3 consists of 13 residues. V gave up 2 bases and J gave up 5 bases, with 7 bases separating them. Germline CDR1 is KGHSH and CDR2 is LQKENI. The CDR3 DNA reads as TGTGCCAGCTCACCAAGCTCCGATCAGCCCCAGCATTTT. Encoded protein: CASSPSSDQPQHF. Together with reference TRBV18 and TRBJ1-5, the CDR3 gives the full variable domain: NAGVMQNPRHLVRRRGQEARLRCSPMKGHSHVYWYRQLPEEGLKFMVYLQKENIIDESGMPKERFSAEFPKEGPSILRIQQVVRGDSAAYFCASSPSSDQPQHFGDGTRLSIL.

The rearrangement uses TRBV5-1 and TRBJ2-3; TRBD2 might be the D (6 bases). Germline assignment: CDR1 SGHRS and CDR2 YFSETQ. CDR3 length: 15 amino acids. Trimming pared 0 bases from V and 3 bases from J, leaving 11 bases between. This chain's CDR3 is CASSLAGERTDTQYF. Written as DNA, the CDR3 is TGCGCCAGCAGCTTGGCGGGAGAGCGGACAGATACGCAGTATTTT.

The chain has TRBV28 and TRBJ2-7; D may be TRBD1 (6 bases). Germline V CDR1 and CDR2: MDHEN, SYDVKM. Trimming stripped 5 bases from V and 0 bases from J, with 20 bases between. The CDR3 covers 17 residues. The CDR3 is CASSIQGGTSYSYEQYF. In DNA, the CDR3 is TGTGCCAGCAGTATACAGGGTGGAACGTCGTACTCCTACGAGCAGTACTTC.

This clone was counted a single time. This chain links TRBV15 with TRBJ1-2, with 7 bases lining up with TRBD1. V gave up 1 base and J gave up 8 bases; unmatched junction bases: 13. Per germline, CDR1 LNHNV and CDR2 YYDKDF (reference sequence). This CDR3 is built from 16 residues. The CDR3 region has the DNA TGTGCCACCAGCAGAGTTTACAGGGGTGGTCATGGAGGCTACACCTTC. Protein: CATSRVYRGGHGGYTF.

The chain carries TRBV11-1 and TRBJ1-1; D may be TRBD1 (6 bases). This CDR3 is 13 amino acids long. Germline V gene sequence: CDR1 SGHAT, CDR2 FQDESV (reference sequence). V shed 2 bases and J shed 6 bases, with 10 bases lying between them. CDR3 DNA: TGTGCCAGCAGCTTAACAGGGATATCTGAAGCTTTCTTT. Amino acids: CASSLTGISEAFF. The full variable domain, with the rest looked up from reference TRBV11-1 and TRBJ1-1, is EAEVAQSPRYKITEKSQAVAFWCDPISGHATLYWYRQILGQGPELLVQFQDESVVDDSQLPKDRFSAERLKGVDSTLKIQPAELGDSAMYLCASSLTGISEAFFGQGTRLTVV.

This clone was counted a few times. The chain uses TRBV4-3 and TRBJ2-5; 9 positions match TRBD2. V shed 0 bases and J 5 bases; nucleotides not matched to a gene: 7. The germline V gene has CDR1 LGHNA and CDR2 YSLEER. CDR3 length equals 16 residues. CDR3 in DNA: TGCGCCAGCAGCCAAGACCTGCGGGGGGGCGCGGAGACCCAGTACTTC. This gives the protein CASSQDLRGGAETQYF.

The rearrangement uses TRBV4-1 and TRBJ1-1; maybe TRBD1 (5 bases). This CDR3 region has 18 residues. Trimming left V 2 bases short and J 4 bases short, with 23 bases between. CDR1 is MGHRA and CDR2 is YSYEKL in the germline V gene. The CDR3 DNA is TGCGCCAGCAGCCAAAACCAGGGTTTAGGGGCTCTTAGCACTGAAGCTTTCTTT. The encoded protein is CASSQNQGLGALSTEAFF.

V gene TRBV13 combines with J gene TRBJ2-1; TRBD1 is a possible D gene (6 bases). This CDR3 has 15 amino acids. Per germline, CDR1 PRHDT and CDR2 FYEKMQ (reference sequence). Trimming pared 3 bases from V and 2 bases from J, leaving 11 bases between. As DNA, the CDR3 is TGTGCCAGCAGCTTCATCGGGACAACCTACAATGAGCAGTTCTTC. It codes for CASSFIGTTYNEQFF.

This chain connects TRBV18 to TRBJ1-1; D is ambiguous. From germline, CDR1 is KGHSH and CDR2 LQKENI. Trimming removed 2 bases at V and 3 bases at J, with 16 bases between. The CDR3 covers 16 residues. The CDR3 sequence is CASSPRERTRDTEAFF. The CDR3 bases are TGTGCCAGCTCACCAAGGGAACGGACTAGAGACACTGAAGCTTTCTTT.

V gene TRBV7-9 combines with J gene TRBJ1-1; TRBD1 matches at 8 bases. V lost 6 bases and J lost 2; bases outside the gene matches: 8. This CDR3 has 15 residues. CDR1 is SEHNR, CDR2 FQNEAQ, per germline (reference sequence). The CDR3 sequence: CASRGWAGGNTEAFF. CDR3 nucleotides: TGTGCCAGCAGGGGCTGGGCAGGGGGCAACACTGAAGCTTTCTTT.

CDR3: CASSMYQGIFYNEQFF. CDR3 bases: TGTGCCAGTAGTATGTATCAGGGGATTTTCTACAATGAGCAGTTCTTC. The V and J genes are TRBV19 and TRBJ2-1; perhaps TRBD1 as D (6 bases). The germline gives CDR1 LNHDA, CDR2 SQIVND (reference sequence). The V and J ends lost 3 bases and 3 bases respectively, with 15 bases between them. This CDR3 has 16 residues.

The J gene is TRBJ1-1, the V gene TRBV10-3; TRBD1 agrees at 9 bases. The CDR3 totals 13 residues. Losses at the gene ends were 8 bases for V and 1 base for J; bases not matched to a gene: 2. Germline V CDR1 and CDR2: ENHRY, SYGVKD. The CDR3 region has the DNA TGTGCCATCTGGGGACAGGGGAACACTGAAGCTTTCTTT. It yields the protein CAIWGQGNTEAFF.

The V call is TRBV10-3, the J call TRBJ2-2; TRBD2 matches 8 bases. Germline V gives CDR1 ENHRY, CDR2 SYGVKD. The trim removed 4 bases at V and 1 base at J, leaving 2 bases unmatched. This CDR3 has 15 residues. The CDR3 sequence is CAISASGRNTGELFF. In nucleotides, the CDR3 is TGTGCCATCAGTGCGAGCGGGAGGAACACCGGGGAGCTGTTTTTT.

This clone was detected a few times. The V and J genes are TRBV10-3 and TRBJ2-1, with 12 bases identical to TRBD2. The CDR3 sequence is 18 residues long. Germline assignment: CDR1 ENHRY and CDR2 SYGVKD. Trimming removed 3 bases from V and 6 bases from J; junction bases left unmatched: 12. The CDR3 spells CAISDPGLAGNSFNEQFF. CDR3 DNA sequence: TGTGCCATCAGTGACCCCGGACTAGCGGGGAACAGTTTCAATGAGCAGTTCTTC.

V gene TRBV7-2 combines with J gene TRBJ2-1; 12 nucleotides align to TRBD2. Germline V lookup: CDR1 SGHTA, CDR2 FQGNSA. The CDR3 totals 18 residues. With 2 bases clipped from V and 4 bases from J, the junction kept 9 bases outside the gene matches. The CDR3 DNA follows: TGTGCCAGCAGCTTAAGTGGACTAGCGGGGATTTTGTACAATGAGCAGTTCTTC. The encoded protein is CASSLSGLAGILYNEQFF.

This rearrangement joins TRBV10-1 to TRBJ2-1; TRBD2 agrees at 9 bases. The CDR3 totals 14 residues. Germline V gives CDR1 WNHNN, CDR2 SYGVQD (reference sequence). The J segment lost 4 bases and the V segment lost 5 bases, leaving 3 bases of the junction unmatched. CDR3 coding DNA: TGCGCCAGCAGTCCTAGCGGGGCGTACAATGAGCAGTTCTTC. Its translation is CASSPSGAYNEQFF.

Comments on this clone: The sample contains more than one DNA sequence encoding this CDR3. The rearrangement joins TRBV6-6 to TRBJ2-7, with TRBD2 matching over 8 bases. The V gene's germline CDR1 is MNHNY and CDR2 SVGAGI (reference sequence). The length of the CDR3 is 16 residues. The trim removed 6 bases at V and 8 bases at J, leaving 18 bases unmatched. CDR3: CASRLTSGGDSFKQYF. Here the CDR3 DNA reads TGTGCCAGCAGGCTAACTAGCGGAGGGGACTCTTTCAAGCAGTACTTC.